These T cell receptor beta chains were read from a single sample in a study of T cell responses to AZD1222 COVID-19 vaccine. TCRdb's table, derived via immunoSEQ multiplex PCR, lists solely in-frame clones and lacks some. This sample has around 95,000 clones; just under 90% occur once, and the top ten carry 15%. The sequencing used peripheral blood, collected on day 0 of AZD1222 vaccination. The receptors were sampled from an adult in good health. Both conserved end residues are part of each CDR3. D genes are given only for firm matches. Size values are once, few and many counts, or a class for expanded clones, and some rows have none.

>once|TRBV5-1|TRBD1|TRBJ2-5
TGCGCCAGCAGCTTGGTTCCGTCGGGACAGGGCCCAGAGACCCAGTACTTC
CASSLVPSGQGPETQYF
>once|TRBV7-9|-|TRBJ2-7
TGTGCCAGCAGCTTGTGGGGAGTCCCCTACGAGCAGTACTTC
CASSLWGVPYEQYF
>-|TRBV7-2|-|TRBJ1-2
TGTGCCAGCAGTCGAAATCAGGGGATTAATGGCTACACCTTC
CASSRNQGINGYTF
>once|TRBV3-1/TRBV3-2|-|TRBJ2-7
TGTGCCAGCAGCCAAGAAGGAGCAATTGGGTACGAGCAGTACTTC
CASSQEGAIGYEQYF
>-|TRBV27|-|TRBJ2-4
TGTGCCACCCGGGCCCATGAAACTAAAAACATTCAGTACTTC
CATRAHETKNIQYF
>-|TRBV7-2|TRBD1|TRBJ1-6
TGTGCCAGCAGCTTAGCTAGGACAGGGGATTCACCCCTCCACTTT
CASSLARTGDSPLHF
>-|TRBV3-1/TRBV3-2|-|TRBJ1-1
TGTGCCAGCAGCCAAGGGCTTAGCGGGAAAGCTTTCTTT
CASSQGLSGKAFF
>-|TRBV29-1|-|TRBJ1-1
TGCAGCGAGGGGGGGCAGGCGACTGAAGCTTTCTTT
CSEGGQATEAFF
>-|TRBV6-6|-|TRBJ1-4
TGTGCCAGCAGTTACTCAAGGGGAGGAAATGAAAAACTGTTTTTT
CASSYSRGGNEKLFF
>-|TRBV19|-|TRBJ1-1
TGTGCCAGTACCAGGGGCACTGAAGCTTTCTTT
CASTRGTEAFF
>-|TRBV3-1/TRBV3-2|-|TRBJ2-2
TGTGCCAGCAGCCAATTTAACCGGGGGAACACCGGGGAGCTGTTTTTT
CASSQFNRGNTGELFF
>-|TRBV18|TRBD1|TRBJ1-1
TGTGCCAGCTCACCCAGACAGGGTCGTGACACTGAAGCTTTCTTT
CASSPRQGRDTEAFF
>-|TRBV3-1/TRBV3-2|TRBD1|TRBJ1-2
TGTGCCAGCAGCCAACCCGGGACAGGGAGCGGCTACACCTTC
CASSQPGTGSGYTF
>-|TRBV6-4|-|TRBJ1-6
TGTGCCAGCAGTGACCGGGCCTCCTATAATTCACCCCTCCACTTT
CASSDRASYNSPLHF
>-|TRBV27|-|TRBJ1-1
TGTGCCAGCAGTTTATCCAGGGGCGAGTTGCACACTGAAGCTTTCTTT
CASSLSRGELHTEAFF
>-|TRBV5-4|TRBD2|TRBJ2-5
TGTGCCAGCAGCTTACTTAGCGGGAGTGGGCAAGAGACCCAGTACTTC
CASSLLSGSGQETQYF
>-|TRBV7-2|-|TRBJ1-2
TGTGCCAGCAGCTTACAGACGACAAATGGCTACACCTTC
CASSLQTTNGYTF
>-|TRBV7-2|TRBD2|TRBJ2-1
TGTGCCAGCACCCTATCCTCCGCGACTAGCGGGAGGGAGCAGTTCTTC
CASTLSSATSGREQFF
>-|TRBV3-1/TRBV3-2|TRBD2|TRBJ2-2
TGTGCCAGCAGCCTGGGGCTAGCGGGGCCCTCGAACACCGGGGAGCTGTTTTTT
CASSLGLAGPSNTGELFF
>-|TRBV19|-|TRBJ1-1
TGTGCCAGTATCACCCCATTCCCGAACACTGAAGCTTTCTTT
CASITPFPNTEAFF
>-|TRBV4-3|-|TRBJ2-7
TGCGCCAGCAGCCCCACGTTCCCGGCTTACGAGCAGTACTTC
CASSPTFPAYEQYF
>-|TRBV19|TRBD1|TRBJ1-1
TGTGCCAGTAGTAGCGGGACAGGGACGATGAACACTGAAGCTTTCTTT
CASSSGTGTMNTEAFF
>-|TRBV6-1|-|TRBJ1-4
TGTGCCAGCAGTGAGTGGGGGGGACGGGAAAAACTGTTTTTT
CASSEWGGREKLFF
>-|TRBV5-1|-|TRBJ2-5
TGCGCCAGCAGCTTGGGACAGACTGGAGAGACCCAGTACTTC
CASSLGQTGETQYF
>-|TRBV27|TRBD2|TRBJ2-7
TGTGCCAGCAGTTTAACCCTAGCGGGAGGTCTCTACGAGCAGTACTTC
CASSLTLAGGLYEQYF
>few|TRBV7-8|TRBD2|TRBJ2-1
TGTGCCAGCAGCCCAAGCGGGAACAATTACAATGAGCAGTTCTTC
CASSPSGNNYNEQFF
>-|TRBV5-1|-|TRBJ1-1
TGCGCCAGCAGCTACGGACAGAGTGAAGCTTTCTTT
CASSYGQSEAFF
>few|TRBV7-2|-|TRBJ1-6
TGTGCCAGCAGCCCCGAGGGTAACTATTCACCCCTCCACTTT
CASSPEGNYSPLHF
>-|TRBV6-1|-|TRBJ2-1
TGTGCCAGCAGTGAACGGGGAGGCTCCTACAATGAGCAGTTCTTC
CASSERGGSYNEQFF
>-|TRBV7-9|TRBD1|TRBJ1-1
TGTGCCAGCAGCTTTGACAGGGGAACTGAAGCTTTCTTT
CASSFDRGTEAFF
>-|TRBV7-9|-|TRBJ1-6
TGTGCCCACGGGGAGTCACCCCTCCACTTT
CAHGESPLHF
>-|TRBV6-2/TRBV6-3|-|TRBJ2-7
TGTGCCAGCAGCCCTCGTCTGGGCGAGCAGTACTTC
CASSPRLGEQYF
>-|TRBV7-3|TRBD1|TRBJ2-7
TGTGCCAGCAGCTTAGGGGACAGGGCTAACGAGCAGTACTTC
CASSLGDRANEQYF
>-|TRBV2|TRBD1|TRBJ1-1
TGTGCCAGCAGCTTAGGGGGCCTGAACACTGAAGCTTTCTTT
CASSLGGLNTEAFF
>once|TRBV7-3|-|TRBJ1-1
TGTGCCAGCAGCCAAGCTATGAACACTGAAGCTTTCTTT
CASSQAMNTEAFF
>once|TRBV19|-|TRBJ1-2
TGTGCCAGTAGCCGTCCGGGACTTATCTATGGCTACACCTTC
CASSRPGLIYGYTF
>-|TRBV7-3|-|TRBJ2-5
TGTGCCAGCAGCTTAAGGGCGGCGGAGACCCAGTACTTC
CASSLRAAETQYF
>-|TRBV5-1|TRBD2|TRBJ2-5
TGCGCCAGCACGCCCAGCGGGACGTACCAAGAGACCCAGTACTTC
CASTPSGTYQETQYF
>-|TRBV7-9|-|TRBJ2-3
TGTGCCAGCAGCGCCACAGATACGCAGTATTTT
CASSATDTQYF
>-|TRBV6-5|-|TRBJ2-1
TGTGCCAGCAGCGGTATAAATGAGCAGTTCTTC
CASSGINEQFF
>-|TRBV12-3/TRBV12-4|-|TRBJ1-2
TGTGCCAGCAGGGAGGGGGGCTATGGCTACACCTTC
CASREGGYGYTF
>-|TRBV19|-|TRBJ2-4
TGTGCCAGTACCTCGTCCAGACAGCCCATTCAGTACTTC
CASTSSRQPIQYF
>-|TRBV19|-|TRBJ1-2
TGTGCCAGTAGTGCCGATCCAGCCACGACCTATGGCTACACCTTC
CASSADPATTYGYTF
>-|TRBV6-5|-|TRBJ1-2
TGTGCCAGCCGGGACCACTATGGCTACACCTTC
CASRDHYGYTF
>-|TRBV2|TRBD1|TRBJ2-7
TGTGCCAGCAAAGCGGACAGGAAGGCCTACGAGCAGTACTTC
CASKADRKAYEQYF
>once|TRBV7-2|-|TRBJ1-3
TGTGCCAGCGGAACCGACGGGGGGGTCGCTGGAAACACCATATATTTT
CASGTDGGVAGNTIYF